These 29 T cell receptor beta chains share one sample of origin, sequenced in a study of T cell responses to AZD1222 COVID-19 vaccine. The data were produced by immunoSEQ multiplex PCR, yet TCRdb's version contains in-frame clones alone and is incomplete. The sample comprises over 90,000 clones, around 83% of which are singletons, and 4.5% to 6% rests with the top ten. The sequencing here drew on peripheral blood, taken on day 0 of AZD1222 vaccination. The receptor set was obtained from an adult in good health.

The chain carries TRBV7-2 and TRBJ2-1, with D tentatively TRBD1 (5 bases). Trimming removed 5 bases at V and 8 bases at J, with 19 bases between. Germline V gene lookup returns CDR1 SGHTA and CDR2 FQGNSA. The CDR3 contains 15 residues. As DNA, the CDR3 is TGTGCCAGCAGCCCAAGGGGATCCTTGGGCGATGAGCAGTTCTTC. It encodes CASSPRGSLGDEQFF.

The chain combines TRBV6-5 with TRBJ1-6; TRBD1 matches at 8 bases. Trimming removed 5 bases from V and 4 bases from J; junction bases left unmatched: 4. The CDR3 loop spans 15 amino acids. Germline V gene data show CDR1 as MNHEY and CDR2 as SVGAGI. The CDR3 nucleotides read TGTGCCAGCAGTAAGGACAGGGCTTATAATTCACCCCTCCACTTT. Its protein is CASSKDRAYNSPLHF.

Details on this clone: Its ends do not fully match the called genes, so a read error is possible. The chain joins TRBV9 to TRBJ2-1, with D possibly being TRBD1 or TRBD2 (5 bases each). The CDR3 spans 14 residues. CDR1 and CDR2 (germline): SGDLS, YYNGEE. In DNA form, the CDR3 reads TGTGCCAGCAGCCCTCCCGGGACCTATAATGAGCAGTTCTTC. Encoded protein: CASSPPGTYNEQFF.

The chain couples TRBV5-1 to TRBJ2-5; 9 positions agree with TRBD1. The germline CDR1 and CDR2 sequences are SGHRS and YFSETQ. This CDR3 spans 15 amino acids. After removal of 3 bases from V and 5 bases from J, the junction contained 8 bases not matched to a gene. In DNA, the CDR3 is TGCGCCAGCAGCTCACCGGGACAGGGAGGGGAGACCCAGTACTTC. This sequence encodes CASSSPGQGGETQYF.

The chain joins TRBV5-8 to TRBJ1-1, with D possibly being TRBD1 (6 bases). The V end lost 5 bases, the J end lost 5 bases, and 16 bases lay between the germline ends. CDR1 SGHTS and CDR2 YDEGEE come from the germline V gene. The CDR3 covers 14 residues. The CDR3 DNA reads TGTGCCAGCAGTCCCCACAGGGAACGGACTGAAGCTTTCTTT. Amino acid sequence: CASSPHRERTEAFF.

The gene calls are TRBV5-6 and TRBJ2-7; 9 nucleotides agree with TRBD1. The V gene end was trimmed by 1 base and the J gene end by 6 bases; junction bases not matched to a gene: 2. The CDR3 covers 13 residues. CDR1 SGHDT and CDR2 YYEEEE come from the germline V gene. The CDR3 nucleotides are TGTGCCAGCAGCTTGAACAGGGGGCGCGAGCAGTACTTC. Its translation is CASSLNRGREQYF.

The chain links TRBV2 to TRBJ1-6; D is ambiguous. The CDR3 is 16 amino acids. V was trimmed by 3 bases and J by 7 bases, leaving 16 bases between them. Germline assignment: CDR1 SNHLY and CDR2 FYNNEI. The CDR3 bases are TGTGCCAGCAGTGACAAGGGCTTGAAAAAAAATTCACCCCTCCACTTT. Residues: CASSDKGLKKNSPLHF.

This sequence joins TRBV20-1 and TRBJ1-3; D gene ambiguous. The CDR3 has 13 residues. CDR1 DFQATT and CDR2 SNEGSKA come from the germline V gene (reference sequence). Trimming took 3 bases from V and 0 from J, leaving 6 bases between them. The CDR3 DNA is TGCAGTGCTAGTCTGGTCTCTGGAAACACCATATATTTT. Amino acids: CSASLVSGNTIYF.

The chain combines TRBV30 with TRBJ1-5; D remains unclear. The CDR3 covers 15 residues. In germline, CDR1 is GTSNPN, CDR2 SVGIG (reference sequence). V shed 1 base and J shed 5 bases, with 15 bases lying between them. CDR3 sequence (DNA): TGTGCCTGGAGTGACTTCAAGGAGGAGGATCAGCCCCAGCATTTT. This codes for CAWSDFKEEDQPQHF.

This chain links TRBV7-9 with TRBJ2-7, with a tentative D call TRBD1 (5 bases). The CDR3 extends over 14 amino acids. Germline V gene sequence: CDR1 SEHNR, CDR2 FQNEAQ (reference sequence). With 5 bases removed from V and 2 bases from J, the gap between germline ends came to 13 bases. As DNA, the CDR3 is TGTGCCAGCAGCCCGCAGGGCGGACCCTACGAGCAGTACTTC. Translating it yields CASSPQGGPYEQYF.

The CDR3 spells CASRPYPGPTYGYTF. CDR3 coding DNA: TGTGCCAGCAGGCCCTATCCCGGGCCGACCTATGGCTACACCTTC. This chain joins TRBV27 and TRBJ1-2; D not resolved. CDR1 and CDR2 from the germline V gene are MNHEY and SMNVEV (reference sequence). The ends were cut back, 6 bases at V and 4 bases at J, with 18 bases in the middle. This CDR3 is 15 amino acids long.

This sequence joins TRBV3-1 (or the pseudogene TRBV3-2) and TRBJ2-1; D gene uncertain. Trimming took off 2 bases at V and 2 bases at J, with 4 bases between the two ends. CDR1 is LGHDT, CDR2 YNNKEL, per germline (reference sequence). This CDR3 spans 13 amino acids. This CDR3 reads CASSQRAYNEQFF. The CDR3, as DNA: TGTGCCAGCAGCCAACGGGCCTACAATGAGCAGTTCTTC.

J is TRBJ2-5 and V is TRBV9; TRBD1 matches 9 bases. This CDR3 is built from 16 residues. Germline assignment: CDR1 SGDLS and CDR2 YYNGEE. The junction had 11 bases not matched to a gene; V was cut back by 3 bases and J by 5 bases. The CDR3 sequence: CASSATGTGLRETQYF. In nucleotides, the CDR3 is TGTGCCAGCAGCGCCACCGGGACAGGGTTGAGGGAGACCCAGTACTTC.

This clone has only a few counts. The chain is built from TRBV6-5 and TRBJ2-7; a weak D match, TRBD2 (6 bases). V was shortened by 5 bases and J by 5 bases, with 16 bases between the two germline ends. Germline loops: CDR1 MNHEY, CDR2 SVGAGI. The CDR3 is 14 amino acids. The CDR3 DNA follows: TGTGCCAGCAGTCCCTCCCCGGGACTCCACGAGCAGTACTTC. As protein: CASSPSPGLHEQYF.

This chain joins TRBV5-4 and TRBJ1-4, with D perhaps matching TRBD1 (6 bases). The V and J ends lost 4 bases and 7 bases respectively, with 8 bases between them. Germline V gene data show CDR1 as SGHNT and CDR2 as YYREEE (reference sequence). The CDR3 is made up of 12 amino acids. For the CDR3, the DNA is TGTGCCAGCAGCCCACAGGGTGAAAAACTGTTTTTT. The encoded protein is CASSPQGEKLFF.

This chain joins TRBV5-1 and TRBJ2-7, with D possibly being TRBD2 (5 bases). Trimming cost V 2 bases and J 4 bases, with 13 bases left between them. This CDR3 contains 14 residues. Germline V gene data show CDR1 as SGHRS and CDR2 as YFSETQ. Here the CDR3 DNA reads TGCGCCAGCAGCTTACAAGCGGACTTATACGAGCAGTACTTC. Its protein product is CASSLQADLYEQYF.

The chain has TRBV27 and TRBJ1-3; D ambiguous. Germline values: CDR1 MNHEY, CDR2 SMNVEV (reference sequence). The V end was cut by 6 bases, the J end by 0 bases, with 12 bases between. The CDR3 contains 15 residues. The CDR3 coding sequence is TGTGCCAGCAGCCGGCGGGCGGACTCTGGAAACACCATATATTTT. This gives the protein CASSRRADSGNTIYF.

The CDR3 DNA is TGTGCCAGTAGTTCTCAAGGGGGAAGCTCTGGAAACACCATATATTTT. Translated: CASSSQGGSSGNTIYF. V usage is TRBV19 and J usage is TRBJ1-3; TRBD1 might be the D (6 bases). Germline V gene sequence: CDR1 LNHDA, CDR2 SQIVND (reference sequence). Trimming removed 5 bases at V and 0 bases at J, with 14 bases between. The CDR3 is 16 amino acids.

Written as DNA, the CDR3 is TGTGCCAGCAGCCCGGAATTAGTCCAGGGTTGCCAGCCCCAGCATTTT. Amino acid sequence: CASSPELVQGCQPQHF. This chain uses TRBV14 with TRBJ1-5, with a tentative D call TRBD1 (5 bases). The CDR3 runs to 16 residues. Trimming took off 4 bases at V and 7 bases at J, with 20 bases between the two ends. Germline CDR1 reads SGHDN; CDR2 reads FVKESK.

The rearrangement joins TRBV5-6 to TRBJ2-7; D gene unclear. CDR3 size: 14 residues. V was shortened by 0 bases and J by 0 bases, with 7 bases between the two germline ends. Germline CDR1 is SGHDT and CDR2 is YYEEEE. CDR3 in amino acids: CASSLAPVSYEQYF. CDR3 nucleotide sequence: TGTGCCAGCAGCTTGGCCCCAGTCTCCTACGAGCAGTACTTC.

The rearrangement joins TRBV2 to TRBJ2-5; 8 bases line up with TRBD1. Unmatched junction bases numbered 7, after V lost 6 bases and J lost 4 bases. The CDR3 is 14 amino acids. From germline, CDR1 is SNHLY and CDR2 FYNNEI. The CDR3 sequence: CASRSQTGAETQYF. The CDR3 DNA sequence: TGTGCCAGCAGAAGTCAGACAGGGGCAGAGACCCAGTACTTC.

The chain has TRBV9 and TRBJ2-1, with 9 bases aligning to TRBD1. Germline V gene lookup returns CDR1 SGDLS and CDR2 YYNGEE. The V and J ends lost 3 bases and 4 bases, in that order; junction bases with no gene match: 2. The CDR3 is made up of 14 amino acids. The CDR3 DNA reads TGTGCCAGCAGCGGGACAGGGGTGTACAATGAGCAGTTCTTC. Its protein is CASSGTGVYNEQFF.

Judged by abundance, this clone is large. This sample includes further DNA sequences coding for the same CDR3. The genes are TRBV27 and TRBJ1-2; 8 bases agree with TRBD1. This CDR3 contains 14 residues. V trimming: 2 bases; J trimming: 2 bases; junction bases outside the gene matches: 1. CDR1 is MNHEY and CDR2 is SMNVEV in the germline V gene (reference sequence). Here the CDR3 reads CASSLQGANYGYTF. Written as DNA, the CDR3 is TGTGCCAGCAGTTTACAGGGGGCGAACTATGGCTACACCTTC.

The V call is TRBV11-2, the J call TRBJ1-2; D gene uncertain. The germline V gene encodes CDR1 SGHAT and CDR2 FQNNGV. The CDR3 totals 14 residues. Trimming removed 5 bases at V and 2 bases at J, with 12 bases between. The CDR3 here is CASSPSAGNYGYTF. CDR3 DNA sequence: TGTGCCAGCAGCCCCTCTGCGGGAAACTATGGCTACACCTTC. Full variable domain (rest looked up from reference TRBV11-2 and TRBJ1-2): EAGVAQSPRYKIIEKRQSVAFWCNPISGHATLYWYQQILGQGPKLLIQFQNNGVVDDSQLPKDRFSAERLKGVDSTLKIQPAKLEDSAVYLCASSPSAGNYGYTFGSGTRLTVV.

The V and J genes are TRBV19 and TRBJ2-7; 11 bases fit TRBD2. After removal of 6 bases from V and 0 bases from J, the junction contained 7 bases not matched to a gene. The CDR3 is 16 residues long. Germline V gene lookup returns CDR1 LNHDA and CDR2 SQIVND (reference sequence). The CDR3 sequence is CASSPLAGGVSYEQYF. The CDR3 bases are TGTGCCAGTAGCCCTTTAGCGGGAGGGGTCTCCTACGAGCAGTACTTC.

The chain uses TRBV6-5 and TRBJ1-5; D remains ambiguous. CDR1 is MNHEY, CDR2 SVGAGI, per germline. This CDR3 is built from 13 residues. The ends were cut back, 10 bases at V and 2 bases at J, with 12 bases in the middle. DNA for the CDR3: TGTGCCACCTCGTCAGGTCGCAATCAGCCCCAGCATTTT. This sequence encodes CATSSGRNQPQHF.

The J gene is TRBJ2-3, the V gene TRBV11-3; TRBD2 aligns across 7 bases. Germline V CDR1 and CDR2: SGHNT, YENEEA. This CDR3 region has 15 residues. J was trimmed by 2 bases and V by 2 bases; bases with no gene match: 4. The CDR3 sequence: CASSLRAGVTDTQYF. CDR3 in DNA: TGTGCCAGCAGCTTAAGGGCGGGGGTCACAGATACGCAGTATTTT.

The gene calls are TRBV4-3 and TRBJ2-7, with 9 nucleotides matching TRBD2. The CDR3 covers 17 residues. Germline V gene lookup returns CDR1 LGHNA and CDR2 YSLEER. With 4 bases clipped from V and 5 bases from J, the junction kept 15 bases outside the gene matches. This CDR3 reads CASSPSGAGGRANEQYF. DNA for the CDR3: TGCGCCAGCAGCCCCTCGGGCGCGGGAGGGCGGGCCAACGAGCAGTACTTC.

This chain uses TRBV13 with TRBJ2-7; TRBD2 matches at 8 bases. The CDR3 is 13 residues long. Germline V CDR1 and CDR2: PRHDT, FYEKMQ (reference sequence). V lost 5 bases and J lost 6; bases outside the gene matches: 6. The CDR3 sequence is CASSLGLAPEQYF. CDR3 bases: TGTGCCAGCAGCCTCGGACTAGCACCCGAGCAGTACTTC.